This TCR beta chain was obtained from a study of blood T cell repertoires in COVID-19. About the research overall: Nucleic acid was either cDNA or gDNA, and it came from T cells, B-cell-depleted T cells, or PBMCs.

V lost 4 bases and J lost 6; bases outside the gene matches: 10. The CDR3 is 15 residues long. Per the germline V gene, CDR1 is SGDLS and CDR2 is YYNGEE. Repertoires were generated with immunoSEQ multiplex PCR, while TCRdb's copy carries only in-frame clones and drops some. This table holds about 170,000 clones, approximately 84% found once. Input material: peripheral blood. J is TRBJ2-3 and V is TRBV9; TRBD1 aligns across 8 bases. This receptor was taken from a woman aged 80 or over with COVID-19, enrolled during active disease. The CDR3 DNA reads as TGTGCCAGCAGCCCAACAGGGGGGTCCGGTGATACGCAGTATTTT. It specifies CASSPTGGSGDTQYF.